The 9 T cell receptor beta chains below all came from one sample that was sequenced in a study of blood T cell repertoires in COVID-19. Only in-frame clones appear in the TCRdb table, and some are missing; sequencing was by immunoSEQ multiplex PCR. The sample contains about 170,000 clones, about 80% of which appear only once. Input material: peripheral blood. Receptors originate from a woman older than 75 with acute or convalescent COVID-19.

The DNA for the CDR3 is TGTGCCAGTAGTCCCTGGACAGGGGGAAGGACTGAAGCTTTCTTT. Amino acid sequence: CASSPWTGGRTEAFF. The rearrangement uses TRBV19 and TRBJ1-1; 10 nucleotides match TRBD1. Germline CDR1 is LNHDA and CDR2 is SQIVND (reference sequence). Trimming removed 5 bases from V and 5 bases from J; junction bases left unmatched: 8. The CDR3 spans 15 residues.

CDR3 sequence reads: CASTTGGFNQPQHF. In DNA, the CDR3 is TGTGCCAGTACAACAGGGGGCTTCAATCAGCCCCAGCATTTT. The gene calls are TRBV19 and TRBJ1-5, with 9 bases that match TRBD1. Germline V gene data show CDR1 as LNHDA and CDR2 as SQIVND (reference sequence). This CDR3 has 14 residues. Trimming took 7 bases from V and 3 from J; bases not matched to a gene: 4.

The chain links TRBV5-4 to TRBJ1-4, with 8 positions matching TRBD1. In germline, CDR1 is SGHNT, CDR2 YYREEE (reference sequence). This CDR3 is 15 amino acids long. V lost 4 bases, J lost 0 bases, and 2 bases stayed unmatched. CDR3 sequence: CASSRDRSTNEKLFF. In nucleotides, the CDR3 is TGTGCCAGCAGCAGGGACAGGTCAACTAATGAAAAACTGTTTTTT.

V and J are TRBV19 and TRBJ2-6, with D possibly TRBD1 on 7 matching bases. Germline V lookup: CDR1 LNHDA, CDR2 SQIVND (reference sequence). The CDR3 runs to 17 residues. Trimming stripped 4 bases from V and 2 bases from J, with 15 bases between. The CDR3 DNA is TGTGCCAGTAGTACCCAGGGGGGAAGAGCTGGGGCCAACGTCCTGACTTTC. This sequence encodes CASSTQGGRAGANVLTF. The variable domain in full, completed from reference TRBV19 and TRBJ2-6, reads DGGITQSPKYLFRKEGQNVTLSCEQNLNHDAMYWYRQDPGQGLRLIYYSQIVNDFQKGDIAEGYSVSREKKESFPLTVTSAQKNPTAFYLCASSTQGGRAGANVLTFGAGSRLTVL.

V is TRBV10-3 and J is TRBJ2-6; D is perhaps TRBD1 (5 bases). This CDR3 comprises 16 residues. V gave up 2 bases and J gave up 4 bases, with 12 bases separating them. Germline loops: CDR1 ENHRY, CDR2 SYGVKD. CDR3 nucleotide sequence: TGTGCCATCAGTGAGCCCGACAGACAAGGGGCCAACGTCCTGACTTTC. Protein: CAISEPDRQGANVLTF.

This clone showed up just a few times. The chain uses TRBV3-1 (or the pseudogene TRBV3-2) and TRBJ2-2; D may be TRBD1 (6 bases). The germline gives CDR1 LGHDT, CDR2 YNNKEL (reference sequence). CDR3 length: 13 amino acids. Trimming shortened V by 3 bases and J by 6 bases, and 8 bases separated the two germline ends. The CDR3 nucleotides are TGTGCCAGCAGCCACCCAGGGGCCGGGGAGCTGTTTTTT. This sequence encodes CASSHPGAGELFF.

This clone appeared once. V and J are TRBV27 and TRBJ1-6, with D unresolved. Between the trimmed V and J ends, which lost 6 bases and 7 bases, there was a span of 10 bases. There are 13 residues in the CDR3. From germline, CDR1 is MNHEY and CDR2 SMNVEV (reference sequence). The CDR3 bases are TGTGCCAGCAGCCTTCTTCAGAATTCACCCCTCCACTTT. As protein: CASSLLQNSPLHF.

This rearrangement joins TRBV4-3 to TRBJ1-4; TRBD1 might be the D (6 bases). The CDR3 totals 15 residues. Deletions cut 3 bases from V and 4 bases from J, with 12 bases between. Germline CDR1 and CDR2: LGHNA and YSLEER. The CDR3 DNA reads as TGCGCCAGCAGCCATTTCCGGGACAATAATGAAAAACTGTTTTTT. Its protein product is CASSHFRDNNEKLFF.

This clone was observed a handful of times. The chain couples TRBV2 to TRBJ2-1; a possible D gene is TRBD2 (6 bases). Germline-derived CDR1 and CDR2 are SNHLY and FYNNEI. This CDR3 contains 12 residues. Trimming left V 6 bases short and J 9 bases short, with 12 bases between. The CDR3 bases are TGTGCCAGCAGGGCGGGATATATTGAGCAGTTCTTC. Its translation: CASRAGYIEQFF.